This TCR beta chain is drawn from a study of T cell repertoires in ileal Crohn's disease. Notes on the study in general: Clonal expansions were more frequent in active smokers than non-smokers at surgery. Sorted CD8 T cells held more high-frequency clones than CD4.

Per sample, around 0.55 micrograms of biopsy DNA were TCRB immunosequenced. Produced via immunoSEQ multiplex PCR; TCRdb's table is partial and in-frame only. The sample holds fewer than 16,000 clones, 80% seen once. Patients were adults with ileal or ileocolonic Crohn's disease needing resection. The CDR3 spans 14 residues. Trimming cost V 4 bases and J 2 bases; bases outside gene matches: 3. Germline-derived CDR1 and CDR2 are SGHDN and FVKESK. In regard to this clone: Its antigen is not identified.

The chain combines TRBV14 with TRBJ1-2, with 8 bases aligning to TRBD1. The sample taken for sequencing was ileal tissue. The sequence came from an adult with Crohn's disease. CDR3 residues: CASSLRTGNYGYTF. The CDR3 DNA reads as TGTGCCAGCAGCCTACGGACAGGGAACTATGGCTACACCTTC.